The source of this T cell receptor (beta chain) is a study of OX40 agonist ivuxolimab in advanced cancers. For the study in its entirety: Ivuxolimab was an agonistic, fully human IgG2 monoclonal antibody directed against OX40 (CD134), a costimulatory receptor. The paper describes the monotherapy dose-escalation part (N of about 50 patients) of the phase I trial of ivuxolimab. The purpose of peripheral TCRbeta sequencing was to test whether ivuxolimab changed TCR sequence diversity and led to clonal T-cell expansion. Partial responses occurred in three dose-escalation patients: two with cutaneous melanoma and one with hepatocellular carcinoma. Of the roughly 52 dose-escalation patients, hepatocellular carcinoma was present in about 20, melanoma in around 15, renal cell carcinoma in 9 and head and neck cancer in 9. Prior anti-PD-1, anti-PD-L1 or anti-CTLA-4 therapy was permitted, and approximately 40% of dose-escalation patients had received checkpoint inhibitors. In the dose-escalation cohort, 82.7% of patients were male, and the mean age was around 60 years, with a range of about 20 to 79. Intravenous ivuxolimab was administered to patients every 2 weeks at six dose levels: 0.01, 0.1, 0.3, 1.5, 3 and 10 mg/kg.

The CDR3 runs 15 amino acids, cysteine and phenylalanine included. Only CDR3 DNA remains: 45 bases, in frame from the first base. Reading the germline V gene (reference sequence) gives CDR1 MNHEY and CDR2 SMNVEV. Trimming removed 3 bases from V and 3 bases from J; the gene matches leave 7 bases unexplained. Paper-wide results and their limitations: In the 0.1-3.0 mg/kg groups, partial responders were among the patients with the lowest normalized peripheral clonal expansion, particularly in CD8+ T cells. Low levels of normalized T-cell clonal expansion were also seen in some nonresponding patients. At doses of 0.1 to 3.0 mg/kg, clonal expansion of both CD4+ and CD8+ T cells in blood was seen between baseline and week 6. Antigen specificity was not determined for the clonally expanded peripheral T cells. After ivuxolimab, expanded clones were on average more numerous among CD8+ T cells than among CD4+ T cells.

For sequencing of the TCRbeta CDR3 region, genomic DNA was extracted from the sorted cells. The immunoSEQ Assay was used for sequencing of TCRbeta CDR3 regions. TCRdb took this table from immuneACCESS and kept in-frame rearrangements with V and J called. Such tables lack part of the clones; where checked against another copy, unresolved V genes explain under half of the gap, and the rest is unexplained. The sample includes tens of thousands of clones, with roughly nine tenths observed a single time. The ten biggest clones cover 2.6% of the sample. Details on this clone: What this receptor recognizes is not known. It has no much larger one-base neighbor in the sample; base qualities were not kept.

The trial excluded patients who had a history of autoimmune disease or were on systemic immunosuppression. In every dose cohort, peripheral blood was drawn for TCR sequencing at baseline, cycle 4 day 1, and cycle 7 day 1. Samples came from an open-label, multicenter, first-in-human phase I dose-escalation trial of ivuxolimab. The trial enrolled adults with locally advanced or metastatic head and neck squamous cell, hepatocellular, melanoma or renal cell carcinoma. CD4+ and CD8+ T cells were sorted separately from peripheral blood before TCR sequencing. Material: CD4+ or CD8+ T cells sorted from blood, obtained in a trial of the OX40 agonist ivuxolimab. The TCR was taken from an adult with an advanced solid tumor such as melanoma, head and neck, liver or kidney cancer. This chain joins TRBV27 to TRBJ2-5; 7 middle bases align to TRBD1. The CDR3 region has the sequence CASSFPRDRKETQYF. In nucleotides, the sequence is TGTGCCAGCAGTTTTCCACGGGACAGAAAAGAGACCCAGTACTTC.